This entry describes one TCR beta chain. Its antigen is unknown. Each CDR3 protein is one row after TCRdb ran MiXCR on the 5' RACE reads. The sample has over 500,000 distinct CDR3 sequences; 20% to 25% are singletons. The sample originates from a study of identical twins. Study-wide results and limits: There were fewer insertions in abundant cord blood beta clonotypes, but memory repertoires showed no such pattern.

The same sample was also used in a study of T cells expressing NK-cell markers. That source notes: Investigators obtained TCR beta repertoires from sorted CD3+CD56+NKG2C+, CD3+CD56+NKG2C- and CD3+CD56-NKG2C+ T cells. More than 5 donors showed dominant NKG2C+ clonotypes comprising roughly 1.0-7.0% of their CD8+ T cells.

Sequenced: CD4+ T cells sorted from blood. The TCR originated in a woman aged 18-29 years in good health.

In DNA, the CDR3 is TGTGCCAGCAAAGCAGCACCGCCTGGGAACACTGAAGCTTTCTTT. It encodes CASKAAPPGNTEAFF. The rearrangement joins TRBV6-2 or TRBV6-3 to TRBJ1-1, with no clear D. Trimming removed 7 bases from V and 1 base from J, with 16 bases in between. This CDR3 comprises 15 residues. Germline V gene lookup returns CDR1 MNHEY and CDR2 SVGEGT.